The next 3 T cell receptor beta chains were all read from a single sample in a study of T cell changes during pregnancy in multiple sclerosis. TCRdb's table, derived via immunoSEQ multiplex PCR, lists solely in-frame clones and lacks some. The repertoire holds about 31,000 clones, about 91% seen once, with about 7% in the top ten. This material consisted of CD8+ T cells from peripheral blood mononuclear cells, taken in the second trimester of pregnancy. These receptors originate from a female donor with multiple sclerosis, enrolled in a pregnancy study.

This clone was detected ten times or more. The rearrangement uses TRBV7-2 and TRBJ2-7; 10 bases are shared with TRBD2. Germline V gene data show CDR1 as SGHTA and CDR2 as FQGNSA. CDR3 length: 14 amino acids. With V trimmed by 5 bases and J by 3 bases, 4 bases remained unmatched. The CDR3 loop reads CASSEGLALYEQYF. In DNA form, the CDR3 reads TGTGCCAGCAGCGAGGGACTAGCGCTCTACGAGCAGTACTTC.

This clone is judged medium-sized. J is TRBJ2-2 and V is TRBV6-4, with 10 bases lining up with TRBD1. CDR3 length: 16 amino acids. The V and J ends lost 0 bases and 4 bases, in that order; junction bases with no gene match: 2. The germline gives CDR1 MRHNA, CDR2 SNTAGT. The CDR3 bases are TGTGCCAGCAGTGACTCGAGACAGGGGGCCACCGGGGAGCTGTTTTTT. Translation: CASSDSRQGATGELFF.

The chain joins TRBV7-2 to TRBJ2-3; 11 bases are shared with TRBD2. The V and J ends lost 4 bases and 5 bases, in that order; junction bases with no gene match: 11. Germline V gene data show CDR1 as SGHTA and CDR2 as FQGNSA. The CDR3 has 17 residues. Written as DNA, the CDR3 is TGTGCCAGCAGCTCACCCTTAGCGGGAGGGCCGAGAGATACGCAGTATTTT. This gives the protein CASSSPLAGGPRDTQYF.